Listed here is a single TCR beta chain. This sample was included in a study of technical replicates of blood from several donors. Produced via immunoSEQ multiplex PCR; TCRdb's table is partial and in-frame only. The data show tens of thousands of clones, 94% seen once. CDR1 is SGDLS and CDR2 is YYNGEE in the germline V gene. Trimming removed 1 base at V and 8 bases at J, with 19 bases between. The length of the CDR3 is 16 residues. The chain carries TRBV9 and TRBJ2-4, with D tentatively TRBD2 (7 bases). Source material: T cells isolated from PBMCs. The receptor comes from a human donor in good health. CDR3 in amino acids: CASSVRSTGGLDIQYF. CDR3 nucleotides: TGTGCCAGCAGCGTAAGATCCACGGGGGGCCTAGACATTCAGTACTTC.